Shown below are 5 T cell receptor beta chains from a single sample sequenced in a study of OX40 agonist ivuxolimab in advanced cancers. The library came from the immunoSEQ multiplex PCR assay. This is the immuneACCESS table as TCRdb keeps it, with only in-frame sequences that have V and J called. A part of the clones is gone; compared with another copy, unresolved V genes explain less than half, and the rest is unexplained. This sample gives 65,000 to 90,000 clones in total; 92% of them show up just once. Jointly, the top ten make up around 7.3% of the sample. The material sequenced was CD4+ or CD8+ T cells sorted from blood, taken in a trial of the OX40 agonist ivuxolimab. The receptors were sampled from an adult with an advanced solid tumor such as melanoma, head and neck, liver or kidney cancer.

This clone was picked up a small number of times. The chain recombines TRBV27 with TRBJ1-4; D ambiguous. Trimming shortened V by 4 bases and J by 7 bases, and 10 bases separated the two germline ends. The CDR3 runs to 13 residues. Germline assignment: CDR1 MNHEY and CDR2 SMNVEV (reference sequence). The CDR3 coding sequence is TGTGCCAGCAGTTGGGGTTCCTCTGAAAAACTGTTTTTT. Its translation: CASSWGSSEKLFF.

The rearrangement links TRBV7-9 to TRBJ2-2; 8 bases fit TRBD1. The CDR3 runs to 17 residues. The J segment lost 2 bases and the V segment lost 2 bases, leaving 7 bases of the junction unmatched. Per germline, CDR1 SEHNR and CDR2 FQNEAQ (reference sequence). In DNA form, the CDR3 reads TGTGCCAGCAGCTTAACAGGACAGGGAGGTAACACCGGGGAGCTGTTTTTT. Amino acid sequence: CASSLTGQGGNTGELFF.

The chain carries TRBV29-1 and TRBJ1-2; 8 bases are a match to TRBD1. The junction had 6 bases not matched to a gene; V was cut back by 6 bases and J by 3 bases. In germline, CDR1 is SQVTM, CDR2 ANQGSEA. The CDR3 has 13 amino acids. The CDR3 protein is CSVETGEDYGYTF. As DNA, the CDR3 is TGCAGCGTCGAGACAGGGGAGGACTATGGCTACACCTTC.

The rearrangement joins TRBV27 to TRBJ2-3; TRBD1 matches 8 bases. Losses at the gene ends were 5 bases for V and 2 bases for J; bases not matched to a gene: 12. This CDR3 contains 17 residues. CDR1 MNHEY and CDR2 SMNVEV come from the germline V gene (reference sequence). The CDR3 DNA sequence: TGTGCCAGCAGTCCCATCGGACAGGGAATATACACAGATACGCAGTATTTT. It encodes CASSPIGQGIYTDTQYF.

The rearrangement uses TRBV4-1 and TRBJ2-5; D is ambiguous. V shed 0 bases and J shed 5 bases, with 16 bases lying between them. Germline CDR1 and CDR2: MGHRA and YSYEKL. This CDR3 region has 16 residues. The CDR3 loop reads CASSQDGMGFGETQYF. CDR3 bases: TGCGCCAGCAGCCAAGATGGGATGGGGTTTGGGGAGACCCAGTACTTC.